This T cell receptor beta chain was identified during a study of neurological immune-mediated disorders. With 10-nucleotide random UMIs included, cDNA was synthesized by 5'RACE. TCRdb recomputed calls from the 5' RACE reads with MiXCR, one row per CDR3 protein. The data contain 65,000 to 90,000 distinct CDR3 sequences, about 5.5% of them singletons. The CDR3 extends over 14 amino acids. Unmatched junction bases numbered 4, after V lost 3 bases and J lost 7 bases. Per the germline V gene, CDR1 is LGHDT and CDR2 is YNNKEL (reference sequence). At least ten counts were recorded for this clonotype. Its antigen is still unknown. The unsorted libraries were made from 2 million PBMCs kept at -80 C. General study points: No CDR3 amino acid sequences were shared by expanded clones across subjects, suggesting private repertoires in all groups. The authors found no clinical or MRI feature associated with the multiple sclerosis repertoire cluster.

The V call is TRBV3-1, the J call TRBJ2-1, with TRBD1 matching 9 bases. This receptor was taken from a woman in her twenties or thirties with multiple sclerosis. The material sequenced was PBMCs. This CDR3 reads CASSQTTGGNEQFF. The DNA of the CDR3 is TGTGCCAGCAGCCAGACGACAGGGGGAAATGAGCAGTTCTTC.